Sequencing of this TCR beta chain was carried out in a study of cytomegalovirus exposure and HLA in healthy donors. This clone appeared a single time. V dropped 5 bases and J dropped 4; count of bases not matched to a gene: 18. The V gene's germline CDR1 is SGHTS and CDR2 YDEGEE. CDR3 length: 18 residues. The table came from immunoSEQ multiplex PCR; TCRdb's copy has only in-frame clones and leaves some out. Of about 220,000 clones detected, about 90% appear once; the ten largest clones hold more than 1%. This rearrangement joins TRBV5-8 to TRBJ2-7, with TRBD2 matching over 10 bases. This receptor was obtained from a woman aged 18-29 years in good health and CMV-seronegative. The sequencing input was PBMCs. CDR3 amino acids: CASSLSRGLAGGGYEQYF. The CDR3, as DNA: TGTGCCAGCAGTCTCAGCCGGGGGTTAGCGGGAGGAGGATACGAGCAGTACTTC.